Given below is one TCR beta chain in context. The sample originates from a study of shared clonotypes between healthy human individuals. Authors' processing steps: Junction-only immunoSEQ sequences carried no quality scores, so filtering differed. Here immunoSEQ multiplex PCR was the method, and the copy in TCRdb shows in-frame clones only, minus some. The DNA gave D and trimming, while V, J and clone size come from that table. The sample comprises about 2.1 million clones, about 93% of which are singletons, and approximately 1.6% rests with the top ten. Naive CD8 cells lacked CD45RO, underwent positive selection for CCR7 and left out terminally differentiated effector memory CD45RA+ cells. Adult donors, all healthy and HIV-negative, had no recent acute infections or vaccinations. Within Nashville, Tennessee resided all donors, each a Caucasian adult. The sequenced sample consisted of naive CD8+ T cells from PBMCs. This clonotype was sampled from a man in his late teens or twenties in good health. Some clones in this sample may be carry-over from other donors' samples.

The CDR3 coding sequence is TGTGCCAGCAGCTTAACGGGGATCGGCGCAGATACGCAGTATTTT. Translation gives CASSLTGIGADTQYF. The chain recombines TRBV7-3 with TRBJ2-3, with unresolved D. CDR1 and CDR2 from the germline V gene are SGHTA and FQGTGA. This CDR3 has 15 residues. Trimming removed 0 bases at V and 4 bases at J, with 11 bases between.